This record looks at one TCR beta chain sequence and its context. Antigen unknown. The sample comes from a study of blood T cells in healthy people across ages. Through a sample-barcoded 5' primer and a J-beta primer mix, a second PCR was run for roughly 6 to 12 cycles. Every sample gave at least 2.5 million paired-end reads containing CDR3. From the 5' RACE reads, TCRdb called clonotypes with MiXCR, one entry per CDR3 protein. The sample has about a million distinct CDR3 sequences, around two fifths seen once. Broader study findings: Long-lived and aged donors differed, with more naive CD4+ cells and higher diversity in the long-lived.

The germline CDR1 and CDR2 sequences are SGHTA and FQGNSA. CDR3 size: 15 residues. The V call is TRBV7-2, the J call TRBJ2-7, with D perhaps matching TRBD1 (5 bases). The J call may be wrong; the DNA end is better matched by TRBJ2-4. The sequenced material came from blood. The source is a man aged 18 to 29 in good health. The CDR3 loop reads CASSLVAGRENIQYF. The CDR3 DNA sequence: TGTGCCAGCAGCTTAGTAGCCGGCAGGGAAAACATTCAGTACTTC.